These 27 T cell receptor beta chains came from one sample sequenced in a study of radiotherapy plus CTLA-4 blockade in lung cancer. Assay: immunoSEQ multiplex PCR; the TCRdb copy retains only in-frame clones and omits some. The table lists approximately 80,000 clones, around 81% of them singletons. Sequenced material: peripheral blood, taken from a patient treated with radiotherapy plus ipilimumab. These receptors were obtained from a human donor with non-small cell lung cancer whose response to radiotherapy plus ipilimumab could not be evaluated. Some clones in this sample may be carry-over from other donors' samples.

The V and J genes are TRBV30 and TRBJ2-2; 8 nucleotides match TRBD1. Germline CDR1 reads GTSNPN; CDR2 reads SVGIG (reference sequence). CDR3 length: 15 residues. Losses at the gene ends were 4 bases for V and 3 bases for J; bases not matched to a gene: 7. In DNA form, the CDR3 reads TGTGCCTGGACCCTGGACAGGGCGGACACCGGGGAGCTGTTTTTT. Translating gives CAWTLDRADTGELFF.

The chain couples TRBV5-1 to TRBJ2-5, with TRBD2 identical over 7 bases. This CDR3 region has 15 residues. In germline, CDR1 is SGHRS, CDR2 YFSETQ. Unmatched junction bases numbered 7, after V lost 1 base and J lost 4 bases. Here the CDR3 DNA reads TGCGCCAGCAGCTTGACGGGGCGCGGGGGAGAGACCCAGTACTTC. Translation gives CASSLTGRGGETQYF.

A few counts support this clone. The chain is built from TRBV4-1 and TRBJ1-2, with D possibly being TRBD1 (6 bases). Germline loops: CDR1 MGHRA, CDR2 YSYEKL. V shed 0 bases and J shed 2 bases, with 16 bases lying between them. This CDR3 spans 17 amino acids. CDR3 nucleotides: TGCGCCAGCAGCCAAGATTGGGCTAAGGGGGTCAACTATGGCTACACCTTC. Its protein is CASSQDWAKGVNYGYTF.

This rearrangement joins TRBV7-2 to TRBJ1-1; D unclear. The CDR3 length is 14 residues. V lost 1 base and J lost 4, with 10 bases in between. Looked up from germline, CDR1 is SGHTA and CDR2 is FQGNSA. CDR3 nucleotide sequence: TGTGCCAGCAGCTTAGGGTACGGAGGCACTGAAGCTTTCTTT. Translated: CASSLGYGGTEAFF.

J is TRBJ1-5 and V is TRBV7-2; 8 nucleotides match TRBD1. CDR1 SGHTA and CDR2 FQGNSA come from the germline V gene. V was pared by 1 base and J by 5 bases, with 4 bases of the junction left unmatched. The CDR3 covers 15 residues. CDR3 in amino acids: CASSLGNRGDQPQHF. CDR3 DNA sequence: TGTGCCAGCAGCTTAGGTAACAGGGGGGATCAGCCCCAGCATTTT.

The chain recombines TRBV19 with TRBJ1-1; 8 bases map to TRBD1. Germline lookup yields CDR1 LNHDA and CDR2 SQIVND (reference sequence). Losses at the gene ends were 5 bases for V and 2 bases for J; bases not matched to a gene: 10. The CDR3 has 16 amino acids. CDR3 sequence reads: CASSGGRGQANTEAFF. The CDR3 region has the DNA TGTGCCAGTAGTGGGGGTAGGGGACAGGCTAACACTGAAGCTTTCTTT.

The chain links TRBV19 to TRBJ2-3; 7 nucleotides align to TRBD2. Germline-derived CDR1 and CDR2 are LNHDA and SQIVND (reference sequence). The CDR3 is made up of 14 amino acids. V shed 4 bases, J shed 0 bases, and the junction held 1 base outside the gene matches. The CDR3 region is CASSRLASTDTQYF. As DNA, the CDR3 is TGTGCCAGTAGTAGACTAGCTAGCACAGATACGCAGTATTTT.

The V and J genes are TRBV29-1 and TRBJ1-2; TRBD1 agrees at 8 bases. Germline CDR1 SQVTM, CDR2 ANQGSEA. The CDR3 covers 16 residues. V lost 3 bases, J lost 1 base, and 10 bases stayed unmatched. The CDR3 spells CSVDRTGRVDNYGYTF. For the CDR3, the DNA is TGCAGCGTTGATAGGACAGGGCGCGTCGATAACTATGGCTACACCTTC.

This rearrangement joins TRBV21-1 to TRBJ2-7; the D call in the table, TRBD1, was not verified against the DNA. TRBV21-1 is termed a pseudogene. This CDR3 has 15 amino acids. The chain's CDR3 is CASSKATGPTYEQYF. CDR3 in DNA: TGTGCCAGCAGCAAAGCGACAGGACCAACCTACGAGCAGTACTTC.

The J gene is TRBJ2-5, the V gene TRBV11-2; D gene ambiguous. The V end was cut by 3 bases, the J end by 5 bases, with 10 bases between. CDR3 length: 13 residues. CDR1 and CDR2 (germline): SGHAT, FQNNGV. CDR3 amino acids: CASSFYQAETQYF. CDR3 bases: TGTGCCAGCAGCTTCTACCAGGCGGAGACCCAGTACTTC.

CDR3 in DNA: TGCGCCAGCAGCCGCCCCGCGAGGGCAGATTCAACTAATGAAAAACTGTTTTTT. It yields the protein CASSRPARADSTNEKLFF. The rearrangement joins TRBV4-1 to TRBJ1-4; D remains unclear. The germline V gene has CDR1 MGHRA and CDR2 YSYEKL. V shed 4 bases and J shed 0 bases, with 18 bases lying between them. The CDR3 has 18 residues.

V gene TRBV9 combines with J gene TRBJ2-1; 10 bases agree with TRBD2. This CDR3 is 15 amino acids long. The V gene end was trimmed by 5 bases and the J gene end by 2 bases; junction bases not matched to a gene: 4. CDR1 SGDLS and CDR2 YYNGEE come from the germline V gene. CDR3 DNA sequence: TGTGCCAGCAGTGAGAGCGGGGGGGCCTACAATGAGCAGTTCTTC. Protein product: CASSESGGAYNEQFF.

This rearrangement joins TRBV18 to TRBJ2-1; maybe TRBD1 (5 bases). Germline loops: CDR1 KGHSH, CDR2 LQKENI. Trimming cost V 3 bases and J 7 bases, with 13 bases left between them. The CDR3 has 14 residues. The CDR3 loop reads CASSPTDSGNEQFF. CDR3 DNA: TGTGCCAGCTCACCCACCGACAGTGGAAATGAGCAGTTCTTC.

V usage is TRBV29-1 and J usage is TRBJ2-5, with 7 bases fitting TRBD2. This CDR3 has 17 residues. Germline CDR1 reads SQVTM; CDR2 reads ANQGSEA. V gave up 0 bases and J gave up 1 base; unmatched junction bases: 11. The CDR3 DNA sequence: TGCAGCGTTGAAGAATGGTCGCTAGCGGAAACCCAAGAGACCCAGTACTTC. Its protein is CSVEEWSLAETQETQYF.

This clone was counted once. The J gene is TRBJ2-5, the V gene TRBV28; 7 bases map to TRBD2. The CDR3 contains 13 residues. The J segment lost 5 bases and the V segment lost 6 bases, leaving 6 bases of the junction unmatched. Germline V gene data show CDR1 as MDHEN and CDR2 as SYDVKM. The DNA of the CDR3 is TGTGCCAGCAGGCGGCGGGGGACGGAGACCCAGTACTTC. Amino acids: CASRRRGTETQYF.

In DNA, the CDR3 is TGTGCCAGCAGCCACCGGGACAGGGCAGGTGGCTACACCTTC. Amino acids: CASSHRDRAGGYTF. The genes are TRBV6-1 and TRBJ1-2; 9 nucleotides align to TRBD1. CDR1 is MNHNS, CDR2 SASEGT, per germline. CDR3 length: 14 amino acids. The V segment lost 6 bases and the J segment 7 bases; nucleotides outside the gene matches: 9.

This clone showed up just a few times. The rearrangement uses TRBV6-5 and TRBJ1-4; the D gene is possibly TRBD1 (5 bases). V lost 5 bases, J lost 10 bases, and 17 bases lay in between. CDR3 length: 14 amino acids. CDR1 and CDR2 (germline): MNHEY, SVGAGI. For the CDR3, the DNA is TGTGCCAGCAGTGAAATGGGCAGGGTATCAAAACTGTTTTTT. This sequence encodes CASSEMGRVSKLFF.

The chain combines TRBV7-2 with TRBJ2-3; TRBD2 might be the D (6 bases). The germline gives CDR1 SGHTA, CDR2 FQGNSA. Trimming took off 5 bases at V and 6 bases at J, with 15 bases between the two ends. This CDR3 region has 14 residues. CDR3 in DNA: TGTGCCAGCAGCCGGCGGACTGGAGGGGATACGCAGTATTTT. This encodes CASSRRTGGDTQYF.

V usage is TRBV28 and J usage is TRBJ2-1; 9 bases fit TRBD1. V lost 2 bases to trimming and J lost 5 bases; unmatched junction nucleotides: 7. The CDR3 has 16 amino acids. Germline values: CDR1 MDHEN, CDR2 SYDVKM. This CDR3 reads CASSLPGQGPDNEQFF. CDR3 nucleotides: TGTGCCAGCAGTTTACCCGGACAGGGGCCCGACAATGAGCAGTTCTTC.

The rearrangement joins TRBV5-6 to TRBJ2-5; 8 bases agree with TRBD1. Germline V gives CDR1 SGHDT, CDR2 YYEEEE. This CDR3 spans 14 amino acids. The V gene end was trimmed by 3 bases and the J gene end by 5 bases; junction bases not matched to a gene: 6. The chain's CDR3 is CASSSTGAGETQYF. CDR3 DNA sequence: TGTGCCAGCAGCTCGACAGGGGCTGGGGAGACCCAGTACTTC.

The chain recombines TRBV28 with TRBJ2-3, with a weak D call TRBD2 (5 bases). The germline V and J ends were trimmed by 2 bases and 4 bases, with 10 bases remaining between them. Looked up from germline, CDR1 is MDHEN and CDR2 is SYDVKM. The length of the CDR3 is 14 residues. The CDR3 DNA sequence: TGTGCCAGCAGTTTAGGGCCGAGGGCAGATACGCAGTATTTT. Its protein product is CASSLGPRADTQYF.

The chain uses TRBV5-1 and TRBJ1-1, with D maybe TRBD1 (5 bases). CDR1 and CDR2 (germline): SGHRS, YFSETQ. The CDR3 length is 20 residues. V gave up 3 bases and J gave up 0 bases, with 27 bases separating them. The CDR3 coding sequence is TGCGCCAGCAGCTCGGCGGTTGGTGACAGCTTATTCGAGATGAACACTGAAGCTTTCTTT. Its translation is CASSSAVGDSLFEMNTEAFF. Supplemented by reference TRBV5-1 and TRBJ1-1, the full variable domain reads KAGVTQTPRYLIKTRGQQVTLSCSPISGHRSVSWYQQTPGQGLQFLFEYFSETQRNKGNFPGRFSGRQFSNSRSEMNVSTLELGDSALYLCASSSAVGDSLFEMNTEAFFGQGTRLTVV.

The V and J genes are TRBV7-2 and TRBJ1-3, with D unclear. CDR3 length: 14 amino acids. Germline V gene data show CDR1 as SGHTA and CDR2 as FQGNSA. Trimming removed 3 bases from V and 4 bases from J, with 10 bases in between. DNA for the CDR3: TGTGCCAGCAGCTTCAGCGGGAGGGGAAACACCATATATTTT. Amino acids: CASSFSGRGNTIYF.

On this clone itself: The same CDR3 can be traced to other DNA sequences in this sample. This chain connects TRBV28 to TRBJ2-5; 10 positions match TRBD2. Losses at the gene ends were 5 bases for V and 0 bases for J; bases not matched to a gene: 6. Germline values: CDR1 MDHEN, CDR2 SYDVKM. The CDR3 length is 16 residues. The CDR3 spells CASSTGLAVNQETQYF. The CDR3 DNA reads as TGTGCCAGCAGTACTGGACTAGCGGTAAACCAAGAGACCCAGTACTTC.

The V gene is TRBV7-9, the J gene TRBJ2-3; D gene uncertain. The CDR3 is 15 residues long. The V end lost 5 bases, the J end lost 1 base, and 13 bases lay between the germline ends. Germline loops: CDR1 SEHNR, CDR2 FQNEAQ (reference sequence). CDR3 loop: CASSHRLDRTDTQYF. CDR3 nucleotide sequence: TGTGCCAGCAGCCATCGACTGGATCGCACAGATACGCAGTATTTT.

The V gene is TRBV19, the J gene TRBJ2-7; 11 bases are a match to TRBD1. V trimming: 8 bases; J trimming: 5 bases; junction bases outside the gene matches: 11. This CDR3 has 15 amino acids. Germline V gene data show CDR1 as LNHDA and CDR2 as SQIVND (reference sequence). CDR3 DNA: TGTGCCAGTTCCTATTCCGGGACAGGGGGAGACGAGCAGTACTTC. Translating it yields CASSYSGTGGDEQYF. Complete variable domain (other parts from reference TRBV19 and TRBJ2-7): DGGITQSPKYLFRKEGQNVTLSCEQNLNHDAMYWYRQDPGQGLRLIYYSQIVNDFQKGDIAEGYSVSREKKESFPLTVTSAQKNPTAFYLCASSYSGTGGDEQYFGPGTRLTVT.

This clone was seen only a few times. As DNA, the CDR3 is TGTGCCAGCAGCCCAGGTCACTATGGCTACACCTTC. It is translated as CASSPGHYGYTF. The chain joins TRBV7-9 to TRBJ1-2; no reliable D call. The ends were cut back, 5 bases at V and 3 bases at J, with 7 bases in the middle. Germline-derived CDR1 and CDR2 are SEHNR and FQNEAQ (reference sequence). The CDR3 spans 12 residues.